The clone carrying this TCR beta chain appeared once. The data derive from a study of blood T cell repertoires in COVID-19. Background on the study: The United States, Italy and Spain supplied acute and convalescent COVID-19 samples. Nucleic acid was either cDNA or gDNA, and it came from T cells, B-cell-depleted T cells, or PBMCs.

The table came from immunoSEQ multiplex PCR; TCRdb's copy has only in-frame clones and leaves some out. The table lists roughly 63,000 clones, approximately 79% of them singletons, with around 30% in the top ten. CDR1 MNHEY and CDR2 SVGEGT come from the germline V gene. Trimming removed 3 bases from V and 7 bases from J, with 10 bases in between. This CDR3 has 13 amino acids. The sample consisted of peripheral blood. This TCR derives from a human donor in a cohort sampled during active COVID-19. This chain uses TRBV6-2 or TRBV6-3 with TRBJ1-5; a possible D gene is TRBD1 (6 bases). The CDR3 reads CASSYQGRQPQHF. The CDR3 DNA reads TGTGCCAGCAGTTATCAGGGGCGGCAGCCCCAGCATTTT.